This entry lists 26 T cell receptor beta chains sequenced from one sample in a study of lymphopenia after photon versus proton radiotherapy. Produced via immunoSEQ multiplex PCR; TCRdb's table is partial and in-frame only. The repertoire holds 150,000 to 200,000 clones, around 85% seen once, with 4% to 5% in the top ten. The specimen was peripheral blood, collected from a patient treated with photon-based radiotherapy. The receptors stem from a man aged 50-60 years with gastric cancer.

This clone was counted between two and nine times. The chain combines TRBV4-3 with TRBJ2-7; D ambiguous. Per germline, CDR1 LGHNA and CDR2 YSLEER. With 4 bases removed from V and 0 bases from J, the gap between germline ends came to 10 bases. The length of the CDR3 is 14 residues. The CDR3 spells CASSPERYSYEQYF. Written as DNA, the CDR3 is TGCGCCAGCAGCCCAGAACGCTACTCCTACGAGCAGTACTTC.

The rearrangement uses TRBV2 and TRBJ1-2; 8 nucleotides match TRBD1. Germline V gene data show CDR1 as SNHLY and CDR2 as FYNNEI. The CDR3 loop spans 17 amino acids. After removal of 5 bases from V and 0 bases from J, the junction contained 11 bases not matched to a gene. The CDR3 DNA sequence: TGTGCCAGCAGTAGACAGGGGCCCCTACTAACTAACTATGGCTACACCTTC. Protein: CASSRQGPLLTNYGYTF.

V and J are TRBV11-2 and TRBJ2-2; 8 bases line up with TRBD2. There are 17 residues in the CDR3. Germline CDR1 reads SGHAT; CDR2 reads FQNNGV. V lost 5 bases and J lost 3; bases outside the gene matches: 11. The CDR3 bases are TGTGCCAGCAGCGCAACCGGGTCCGGGAGGGACACCGGGGAGCTGTTTTTT. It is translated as CASSATGSGRDTGELFF. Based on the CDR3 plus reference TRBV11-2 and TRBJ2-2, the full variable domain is EAGVAQSPRYKIIEKRQSVAFWCNPISGHATLYWYQQILGQGPKLLIQFQNNGVVDDSQLPKDRFSAERLKGVDSTLKIQPAKLEDSAVYLCASSATGSGRDTGELFFGEGSRLTVL.

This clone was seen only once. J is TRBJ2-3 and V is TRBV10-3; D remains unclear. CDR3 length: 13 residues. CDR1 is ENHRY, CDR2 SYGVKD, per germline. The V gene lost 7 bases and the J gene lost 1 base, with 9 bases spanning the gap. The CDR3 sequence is CAINRDGTDTQYF. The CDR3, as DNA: TGTGCCATCAATCGCGACGGCACAGATACGCAGTATTTT.

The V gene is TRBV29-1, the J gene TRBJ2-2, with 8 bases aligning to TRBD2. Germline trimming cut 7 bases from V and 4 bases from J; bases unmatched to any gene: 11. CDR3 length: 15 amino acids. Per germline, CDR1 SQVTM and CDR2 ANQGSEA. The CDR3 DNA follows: TGCAGCGCCATAGGGGCGGGAGGTATCACCGGGGAGCTGTTTTTT. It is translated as CSAIGAGGITGELFF.

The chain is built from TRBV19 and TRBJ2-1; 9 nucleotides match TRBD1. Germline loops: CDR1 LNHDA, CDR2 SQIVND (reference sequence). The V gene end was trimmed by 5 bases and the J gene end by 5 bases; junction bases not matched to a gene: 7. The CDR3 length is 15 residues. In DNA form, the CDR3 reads TGTGCCAGTAGTCTCGGGACAGGGTATGACAATGAGCAGTTCTTC. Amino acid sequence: CASSLGTGYDNEQFF.

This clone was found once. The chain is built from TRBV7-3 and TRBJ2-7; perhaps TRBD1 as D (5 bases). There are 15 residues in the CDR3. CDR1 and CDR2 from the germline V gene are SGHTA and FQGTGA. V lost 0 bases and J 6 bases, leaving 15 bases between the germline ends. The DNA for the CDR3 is TGTGCCAGCAGCTTAACCCACTCGCAACAGGCCGAGCAGTACTTC. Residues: CASSLTHSQQAEQYF.

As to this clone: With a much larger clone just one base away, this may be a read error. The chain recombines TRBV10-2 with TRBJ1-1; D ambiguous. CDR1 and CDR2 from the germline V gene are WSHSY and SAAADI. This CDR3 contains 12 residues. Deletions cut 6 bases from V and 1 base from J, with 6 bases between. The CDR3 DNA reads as TGCGCCAGCAGGGAGGGGAACACTGAAGCTTTCTTT. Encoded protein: CASREGNTEAFF.

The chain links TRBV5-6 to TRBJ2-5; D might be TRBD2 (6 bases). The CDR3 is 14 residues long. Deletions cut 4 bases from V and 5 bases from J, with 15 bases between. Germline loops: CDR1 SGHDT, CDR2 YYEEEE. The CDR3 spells CASSVLAAGETQYF. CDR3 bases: TGTGCCAGCAGCGTATTAGCGGCGGGGGAGACCCAGTACTTC.

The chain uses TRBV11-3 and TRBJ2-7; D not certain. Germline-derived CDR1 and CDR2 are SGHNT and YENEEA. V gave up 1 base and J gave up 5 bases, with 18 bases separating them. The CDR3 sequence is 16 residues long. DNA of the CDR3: TGTGCCAGCAGCTTAGGGGCATGGGCCGCGGCGGACGAGCAGTACTTC. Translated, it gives CASSLGAWAAADEQYF. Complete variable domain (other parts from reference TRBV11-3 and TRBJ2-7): EAGVVQSPRYKIIEKKQPVAFWCNPISGHNTLYWYLQNLGQGPELLIRYENEEAVDDSQLPKDRFSAERLKGVDSTLKIQPAELGDSAVYLCASSLGAWAAADEQYFGPGTRLTVT.

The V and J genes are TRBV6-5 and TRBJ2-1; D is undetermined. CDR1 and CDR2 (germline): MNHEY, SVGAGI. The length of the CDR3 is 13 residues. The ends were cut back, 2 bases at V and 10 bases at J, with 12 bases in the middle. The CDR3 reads CASSYGYRYEQFF. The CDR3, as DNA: TGTGCCAGCAGTTACGGGTATCGGTACGAGCAGTTCTTC.

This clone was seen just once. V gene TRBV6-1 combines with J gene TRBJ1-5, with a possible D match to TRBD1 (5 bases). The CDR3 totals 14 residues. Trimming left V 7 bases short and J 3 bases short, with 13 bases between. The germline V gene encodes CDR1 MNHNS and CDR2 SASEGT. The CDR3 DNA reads TGTGCCAGCAATATATGGGGGAACAATCAGCCCCAGCATTTT. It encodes CASNIWGNNQPQHF.

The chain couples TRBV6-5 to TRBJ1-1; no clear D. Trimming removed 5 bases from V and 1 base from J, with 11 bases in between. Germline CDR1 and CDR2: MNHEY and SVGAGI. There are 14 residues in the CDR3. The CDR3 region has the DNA TGTGCCAGCAGTAGAGTACAGCAGAACACTGAAGCTTTCTTT. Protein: CASSRVQQNTEAFF.

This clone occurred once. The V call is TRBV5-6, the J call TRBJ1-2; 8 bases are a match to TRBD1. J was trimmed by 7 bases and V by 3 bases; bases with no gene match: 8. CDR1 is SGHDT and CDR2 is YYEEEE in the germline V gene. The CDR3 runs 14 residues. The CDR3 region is CASSWMDRVRGYTF. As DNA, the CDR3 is TGTGCCAGCAGCTGGATGGACAGGGTACGTGGCTACACCTTC.

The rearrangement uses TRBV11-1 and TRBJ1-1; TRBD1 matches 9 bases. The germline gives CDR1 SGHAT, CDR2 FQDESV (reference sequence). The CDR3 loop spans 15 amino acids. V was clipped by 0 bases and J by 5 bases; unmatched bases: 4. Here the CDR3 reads CASSLATGGRTEAFF. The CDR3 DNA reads TGTGCCAGCAGCTTAGCTACAGGGGGCAGGACTGAAGCTTTCTTT.

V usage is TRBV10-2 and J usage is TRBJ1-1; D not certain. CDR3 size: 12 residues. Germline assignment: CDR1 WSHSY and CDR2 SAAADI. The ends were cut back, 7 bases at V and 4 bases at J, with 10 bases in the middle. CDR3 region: CASIGGLTEAFF. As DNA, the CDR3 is TGCGCCAGCATAGGCGGCCTCACTGAAGCTTTCTTT.

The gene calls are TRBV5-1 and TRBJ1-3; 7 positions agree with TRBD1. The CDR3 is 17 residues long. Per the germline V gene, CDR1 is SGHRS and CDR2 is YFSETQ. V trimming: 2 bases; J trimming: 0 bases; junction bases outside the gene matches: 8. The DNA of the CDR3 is TGCGCCAGCAGCTTTAATGGACAGGTTAACTCTGGAAACACCATATATTTT. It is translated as CASSFNGQVNSGNTIYF.

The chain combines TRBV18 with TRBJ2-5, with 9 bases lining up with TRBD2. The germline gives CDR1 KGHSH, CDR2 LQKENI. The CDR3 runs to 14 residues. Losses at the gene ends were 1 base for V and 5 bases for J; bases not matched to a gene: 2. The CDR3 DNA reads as TGTGCCAGCTCACCACGCGGGAGGGGCGAGACCCAGTACTTC. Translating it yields CASSPRGRGETQYF.

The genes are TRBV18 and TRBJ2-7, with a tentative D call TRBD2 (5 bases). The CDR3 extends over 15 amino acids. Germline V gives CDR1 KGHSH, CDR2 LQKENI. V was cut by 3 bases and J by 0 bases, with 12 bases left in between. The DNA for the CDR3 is TGTGCCAGCTCACCCCCCCGAGCGGCCTCCTACGAGCAGTACTTC. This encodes CASSPPRAASYEQYF.

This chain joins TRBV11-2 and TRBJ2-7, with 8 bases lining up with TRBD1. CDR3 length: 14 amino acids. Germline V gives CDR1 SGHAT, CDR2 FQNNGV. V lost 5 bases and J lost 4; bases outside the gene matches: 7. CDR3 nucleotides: TGTGCCAGCAGCCCCGTGACAGGGGCGTACGAGCAGTACTTC. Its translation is CASSPVTGAYEQYF.

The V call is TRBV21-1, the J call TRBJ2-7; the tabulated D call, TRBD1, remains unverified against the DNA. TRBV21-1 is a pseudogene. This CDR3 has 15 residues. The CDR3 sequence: CASLEQIRTVYEQYF. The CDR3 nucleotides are TGTGCCAGCCTCGAGCAAATACGGACAGTCTACGAGCAGTACTTC.

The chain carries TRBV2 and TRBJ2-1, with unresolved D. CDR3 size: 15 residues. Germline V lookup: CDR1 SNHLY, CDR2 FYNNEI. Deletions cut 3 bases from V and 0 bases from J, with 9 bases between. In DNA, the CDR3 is TGTGCCAGCAGTGATGATGCGGCCTCCTACAATGAGCAGTTCTTC. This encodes CASSDDAASYNEQFF.

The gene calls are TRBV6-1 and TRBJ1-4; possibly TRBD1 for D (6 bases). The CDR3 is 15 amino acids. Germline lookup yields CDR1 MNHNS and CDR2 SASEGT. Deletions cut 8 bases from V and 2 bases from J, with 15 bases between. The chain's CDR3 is CASSGQLLTNEKLFF. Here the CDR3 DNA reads TGTGCCAGCTCCGGACAGCTTCTTACTAATGAAAAACTGTTTTTT.

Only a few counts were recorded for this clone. CDR3 in DNA: TGTGCCAGCAGAACGGGGCAGAACACTGAAGCTTTCTTT. Residues: CASRTGQNTEAFF. The chain carries TRBV7-2 and TRBJ1-1, with D perhaps matching TRBD1 (5 bases). Germline V CDR1 and CDR2: SGHTA, FQGNSA. The V end lost 6 bases, the J end lost 1 base, and 9 bases lay between the germline ends. CDR3 size: 13 residues.

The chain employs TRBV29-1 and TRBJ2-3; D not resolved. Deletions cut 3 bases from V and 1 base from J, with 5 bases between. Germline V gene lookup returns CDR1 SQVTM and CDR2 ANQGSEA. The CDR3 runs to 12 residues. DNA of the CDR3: TGCAGCGTTGATGCGGGCACAGATACGCAGTATTTT. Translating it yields CSVDAGTDTQYF.

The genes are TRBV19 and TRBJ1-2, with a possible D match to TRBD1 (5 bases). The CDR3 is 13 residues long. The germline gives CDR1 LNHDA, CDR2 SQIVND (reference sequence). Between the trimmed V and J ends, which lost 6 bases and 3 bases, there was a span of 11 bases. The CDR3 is CASRPDIYYGYTF. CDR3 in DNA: TGTGCCAGTAGACCGGACATTTACTATGGCTACACCTTC.